This T cell receptor beta chain derives from a study of shared clonotypes between healthy human individuals. CDR1 PRHDT and CDR2 FYEKMQ come from the germline V gene (reference sequence). The CDR3 runs to 13 residues. V was pared by 4 bases and J by 0 bases, with 4 bases between. Naive CD8 cells were CD45RO-negative, positively selected for CCR7, excluding terminally differentiated effector memory CD45RA+ cells. As for this clone: This same CDR3 is encoded by further DNA sequences in the sample.

Data came from immunoSEQ multiplex PCR; TCRdb stores just in-frame clones and leaves some out. The repertoire holds some 2 million clones, with about 95% as singletons. The TCR was taken from a man between 18 and 29 years old in good health. Material for sequencing was naive CD8+ T cells sorted from blood. The chain employs TRBV13 and TRBJ1-3; D gene unclear. CDR3 loop: CASSSSSGNTIYF. CDR3 DNA sequence: TGTGCCAGCAGCTCCTCCTCTGGAAACACCATATATTTT.